This T cell receptor (beta chain) was identified during a study of monozygotic twins with inflammatory bowel disease. The CDR3 is 15 residues long. The germline CDR1 and CDR2 sequences are DFQATT and SNEGSKA (reference sequence). Each CDR3 protein gets one entry in TCRdb, which reprocessed the 5' RACE reads and gives no DNA. The sample shows 350,000 to 550,000 distinct CDR3 sequences, and around 2.4% sits with its ten largest clones. This TCR came from a human donor with ulcerative colitis or Crohn's disease, or a healthy co-twin of an affected twin (not recorded which). The J gene is TRBJ2-7, the V gene TRBV20-1; no DNA is available, so the TRBD1 call from TCRdb remains unchecked. The specimen sequenced was blood. The CDR3 protein is CSASISLAGAKEQYF.